This TCR beta chain was profiled in a study of blood T cell repertoires in COVID-19 (TCRdb year 2020). General notes on the study: Samples from collaborators originated in the United States, Italy and Spain and spanned both the acute and convalescent phases of COVID-19. The sample metadata nearly always contained a de-identified subject ID, COVID-19 status, age in years and sex. Subjects who had been exposed to COVID-19, were actively infected with it, or had recovered from it provided the deeply sampled blood TCRbeta repertoires that made up the dataset. The repertoires were released in a freely available public database meant as a resource for research on the immune response to SARS-CoV-2. The samples were drawn from two sources: the first 160 participants of the ongoing ImmuneRACE study, and over 1,000 subjects contributed by 6 global collaborators. HLA class I and class II types, where available, came from metadata supplied by the sample provider rather than from assay-based typing. The prospective study material was composed of cDNA or gDNA derived from T cells, B-cell-depleted T cells, or PBMCs. Study-level results and caveats: How much clinical and demographic metadata was included differed by source and by participant, and the metadata was provided uncurated.

Of note for this clone: What this receptor recognizes is not known. No clone much larger than this one lies a single base away; base qualities are absent.

Whole blood was collected in K2EDTA tubes by collaborating institutions according to the institutions' own protocols. For TCRbeta analysis, collaborator samples were shipped as frozen whole blood, as isolated PBMCs, or as DNA extracted from either sample type. The immunoSEQ Assay, a bias-controlled multiplex PCR, was used to amplify TCRbeta CDR3 regions from genomic DNA. The source study handled its data this way. Within the assay, amplification of reference gene primers was used to estimate how many nucleated cells each sample contained. Sequence reads were collapsed and filtered to measure the absolute abundance of every unique TCRbeta CDR3 rearrangement. For each sample, productive Simpson clonality was calculated by taking the square root of Simpson's diversity index across productive rearrangements. TCRdb took over this immuneACCESS table, retaining in-frame rearrangements with V and J assigned. Such tables are incomplete; in checked studies, under half of the missing clones stem from an unresolved V gene, and the remainder is unexplained. V, J and clone size were drawn from that table, and D and trimming were deduced from the DNA. The table for this sample lists tens of thousands of clones; around 86% of them were counted only once. Under 9.5% of the sample lies in the top ten.

CDR1 and CDR2 (SGHRS, YFSETQ) derive from the germline V gene. The trim is 5 bases for V and 4 bases for J, with a gap of 14 bases between the germline ends. From cysteine to phenylalanine, the CDR3 is 14 amino acids long. The only DNA kept is the CDR3, 42 bases in frame from the first base. The sequenced material came from peripheral blood. The chain couples TRBV5-1 to TRBJ2-3; a tentative D match to TRBD2 spans 5 bases. The TCR comes from a man between 45 and 60 years old with active COVID-19. The CDR3 region: CASSPGSESDTQYF. The bases are TGCGCCAGCAGTCCGGGGTCGGAGTCAGATACGCAGTATTTT.